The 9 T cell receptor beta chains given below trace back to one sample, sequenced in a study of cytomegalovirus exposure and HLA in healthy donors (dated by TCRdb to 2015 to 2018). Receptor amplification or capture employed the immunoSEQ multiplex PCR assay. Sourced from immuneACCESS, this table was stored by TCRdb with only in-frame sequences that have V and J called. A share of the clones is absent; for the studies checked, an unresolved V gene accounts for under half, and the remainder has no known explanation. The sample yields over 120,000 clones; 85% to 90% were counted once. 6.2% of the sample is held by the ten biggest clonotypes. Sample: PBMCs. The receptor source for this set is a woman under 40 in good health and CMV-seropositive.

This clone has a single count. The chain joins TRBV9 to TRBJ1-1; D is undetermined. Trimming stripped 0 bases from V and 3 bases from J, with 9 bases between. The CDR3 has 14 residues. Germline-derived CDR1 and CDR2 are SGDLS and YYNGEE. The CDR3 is CASSVGAYDTEAFF. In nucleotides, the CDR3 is TGTGCCAGCAGCGTAGGGGCATACGACACTGAAGCTTTCTTT.

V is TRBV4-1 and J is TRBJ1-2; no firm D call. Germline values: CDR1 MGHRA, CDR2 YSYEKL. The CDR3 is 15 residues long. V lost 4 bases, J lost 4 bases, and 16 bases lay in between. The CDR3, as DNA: TGCGCCAGCAGCCCCTCGCCGGCGGCCTCCTATGGCTACACCTTC. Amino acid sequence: CASSPSPAASYGYTF.

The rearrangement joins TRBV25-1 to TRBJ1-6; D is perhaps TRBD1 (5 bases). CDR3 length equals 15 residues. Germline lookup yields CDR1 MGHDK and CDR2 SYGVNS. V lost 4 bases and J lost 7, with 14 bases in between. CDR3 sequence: CASSAASGRNSPLHF. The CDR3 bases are TGTGCCAGCAGTGCCGCCTCAGGGCGGAATTCACCCCTCCACTTT.

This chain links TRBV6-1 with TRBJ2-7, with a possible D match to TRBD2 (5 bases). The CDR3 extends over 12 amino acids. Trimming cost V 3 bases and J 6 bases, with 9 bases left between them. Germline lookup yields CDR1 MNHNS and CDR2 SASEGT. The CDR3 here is CASSDAGSEQYF. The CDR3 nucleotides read TGTGCCAGCAGTGATGCTGGGAGCGAGCAGTACTTC.

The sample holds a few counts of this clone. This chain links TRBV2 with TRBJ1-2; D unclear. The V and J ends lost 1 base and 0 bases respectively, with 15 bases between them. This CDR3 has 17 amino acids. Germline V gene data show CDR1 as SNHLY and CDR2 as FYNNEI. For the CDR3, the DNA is TGTGCCAGCAGTGAAGACGGCAGAAGACAAGCTAACTATGGCTACACCTTC. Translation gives CASSEDGRRQANYGYTF.

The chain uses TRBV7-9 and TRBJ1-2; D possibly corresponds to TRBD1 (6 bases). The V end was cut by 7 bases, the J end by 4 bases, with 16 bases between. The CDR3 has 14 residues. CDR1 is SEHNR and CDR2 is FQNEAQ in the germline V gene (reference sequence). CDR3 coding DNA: TGTGCCAGCACCATGGCAGGGGTCAGCTATGGCTACACCTTC. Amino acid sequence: CASTMAGVSYGYTF.

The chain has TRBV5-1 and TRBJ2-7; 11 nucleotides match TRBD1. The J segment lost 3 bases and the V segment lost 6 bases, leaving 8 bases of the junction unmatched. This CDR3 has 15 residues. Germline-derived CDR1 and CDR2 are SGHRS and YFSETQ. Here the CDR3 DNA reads TGCGCCAGCACCGAAACCGGGACAGGGGGCTACGAGCAGTACTTC. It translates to CASTETGTGGYEQYF.

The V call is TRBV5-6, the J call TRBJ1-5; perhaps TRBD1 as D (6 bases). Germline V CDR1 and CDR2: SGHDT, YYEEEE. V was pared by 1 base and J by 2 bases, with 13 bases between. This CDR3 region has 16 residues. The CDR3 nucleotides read TGTGCCAGCAGCTTGTCGGGCAGGGGAGGCAATCAGCCCCAGCATTTT. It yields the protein CASSLSGRGGNQPQHF.

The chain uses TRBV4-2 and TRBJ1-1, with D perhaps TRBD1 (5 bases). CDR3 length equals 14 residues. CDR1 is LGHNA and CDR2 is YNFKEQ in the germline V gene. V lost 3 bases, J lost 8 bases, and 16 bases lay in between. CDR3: CASSQNQGSLEAFF. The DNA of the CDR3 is TGTGCCAGCAGCCAGAATCAGGGCAGCCTAGAAGCTTTCTTT.